This T cell receptor (beta chain) originates from a study of T cell clonality in common variable immunodeficiency. This clone was recorded a few times. No antigen is known for it. Read coverage stops 3 residues before the CDR3 terminus; the germline J gene supplies the remainder. Findings of the study overall: CVID subjects shared fewer TCRbeta clones than healthy controls did. In common variable immunodeficiency, TCR beta chains reportedly carried fewer deletions and N-nucleotide insertions.

Germline assignment: CDR1 SGHVS and CDR2 FNYEAQ. The CDR3 extends over 14 amino acids. Caucasian heritage predominated among both patients and controls. Donors gave roughly 4.5 to 9 ml heparinized peripheral whole blood. Assay: immunoSEQ multiplex PCR; the TCRdb copy retains only in-frame clones and omits some. In total the sample includes about 42,000 clones, none of them seen once. This receptor was identified in a person aged 18 to 69 in good health. The chain carries TRBV7-6 and TRBJ1-4; D perhaps matches TRBD1 (5 bases). Source material: peripheral blood mononuclear cells. The CDR3 DNA, read in part, is TGTGCCAGCAGCTTAGAGGCTGGGGCCAACGTA. Translating it yields CASSLEAGANV. In full, the CDR3 reads CASSLEAGANVLFF.